These 6 T cell receptor beta chains were all obtained from the same sample, sequenced in a study of blood T cell repertoires in COVID-19. The assay was immunoSEQ multiplex PCR, and TCRdb's table has in-frame clones only and misses some. The sample lists roughly 100,000 clones, 80% to 95% occurring once. Sequencing input: peripheral blood. The receptors derive from a woman between 45 and 65 years old in a cohort sampled during active COVID-19.

The rearrangement links TRBV18 to TRBJ1-2, with 9 bases identical to TRBD1. Germline trimming cut 4 bases from V and 6 bases from J; bases unmatched to any gene: 6. The CDR3 length is 14 residues. The germline V gene encodes CDR1 KGHSH and CDR2 LQKENI. DNA for the CDR3: TGTGCCAGCTCACAGGACAGGGGAACGGATGGCTACACCTTC. It codes for CASSQDRGTDGYTF.

The chain joins TRBV9 to TRBJ1-6, with D uncertain. CDR1 SGDLS and CDR2 YYNGEE come from the germline V gene. V dropped 2 bases and J dropped 9 bases, with 15 bases sitting between them. The CDR3 spans 15 residues. The CDR3 loop reads CASSVEGLGSSPLHF. The CDR3 DNA follows: TGTGCCAGCAGCGTGGAAGGGCTAGGGAGTTCACCCCTCCACTTT.

This chain uses TRBV11-2 with TRBJ2-7; no reliable D call. Germline V gene data show CDR1 as SGHAT and CDR2 as FQNNGV. The CDR3 has 11 amino acids. V was pared by 6 bases and J by 1 base, with 4 bases between. CDR3 region: CASRRSYEQYF. Written as DNA, the CDR3 is TGTGCCAGCAGGCGATCCTACGAGCAGTACTTC.

The CDR3 spells CASTSTGLNTEAFF. CDR3 bases: TGTGCCAGCACCTCGACAGGGTTGAACACTGAAGCTTTCTTT. The chain uses TRBV18 and TRBJ1-1, with 7 bases fitting TRBD1. This CDR3 region has 14 residues. The germline V gene has CDR1 KGHSH and CDR2 LQKENI. After removal of 8 bases from V and 0 bases from J, the junction contained 6 bases not matched to a gene.

The chain combines TRBV27 with TRBJ2-7; TRBD1 matches at 11 bases. The germline V gene has CDR1 MNHEY and CDR2 SMNVEV (reference sequence). The V and J ends lost 2 bases and 3 bases, in that order; junction bases with no gene match: 9. CDR3 length equals 17 residues. CDR3 DNA sequence: TGTGCCAGCAGTTTACTAGCCGGGACAGGGGGACTCTACGAGCAGTACTTC. Translation gives CASSLLAGTGGLYEQYF.

CDR3 amino acids: CASSPGGQGSYEQYF. CDR3 coding DNA: TGTGCCAGCAGTCCAGGGGGACAGGGATCCTACGAGCAGTACTTC. The chain has TRBV28 and TRBJ2-7, with 9 positions matching TRBD1. Germline V CDR1 and CDR2: MDHEN, SYDVKM. The CDR3 has 15 residues. V shed 5 bases, J shed 1 base, and the junction held 6 bases outside the gene matches.